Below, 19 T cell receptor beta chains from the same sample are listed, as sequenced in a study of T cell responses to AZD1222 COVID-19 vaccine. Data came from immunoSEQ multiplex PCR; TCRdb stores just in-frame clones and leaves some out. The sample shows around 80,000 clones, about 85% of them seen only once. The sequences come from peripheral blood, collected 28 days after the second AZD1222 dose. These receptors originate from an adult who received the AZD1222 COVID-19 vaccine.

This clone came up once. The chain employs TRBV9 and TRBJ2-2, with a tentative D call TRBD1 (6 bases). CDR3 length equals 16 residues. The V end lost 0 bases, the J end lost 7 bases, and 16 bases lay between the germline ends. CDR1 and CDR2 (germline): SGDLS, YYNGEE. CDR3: CASSVEGTGFVGELFF. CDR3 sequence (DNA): TGTGCCAGCAGCGTAGAGGGTACAGGGTTCGTCGGGGAGCTGTTTTTT. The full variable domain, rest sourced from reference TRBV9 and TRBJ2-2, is DSGVTQTPKHLITATGQRVTLRCSPRSGDLSVYWYQQSLDQGLQFLIQYYNGEERAKGNILERFSAQQFPDLHSELNLSSLELGDSALYFCASSVEGTGFVGELFFGEGSRLTVL.

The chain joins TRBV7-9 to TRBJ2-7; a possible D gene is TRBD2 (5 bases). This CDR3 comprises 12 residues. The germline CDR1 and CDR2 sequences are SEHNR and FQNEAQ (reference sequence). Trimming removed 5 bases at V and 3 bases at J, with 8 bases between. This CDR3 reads CASSLDYYEQYF. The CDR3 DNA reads TGTGCCAGCAGCCTAGACTACTACGAGCAGTACTTC.

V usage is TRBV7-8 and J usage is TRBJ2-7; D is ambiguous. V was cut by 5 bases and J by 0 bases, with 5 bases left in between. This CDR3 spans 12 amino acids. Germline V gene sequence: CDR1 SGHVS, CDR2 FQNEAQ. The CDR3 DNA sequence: TGTGCCAGCAGCCTCTACTCCTACGAGCAGTACTTC. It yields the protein CASSLYSYEQYF.

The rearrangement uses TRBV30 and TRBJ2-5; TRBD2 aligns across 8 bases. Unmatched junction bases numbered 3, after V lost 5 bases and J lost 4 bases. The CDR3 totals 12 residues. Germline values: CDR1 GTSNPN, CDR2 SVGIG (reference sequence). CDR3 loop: CAWRGGGETQYF. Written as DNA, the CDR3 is TGTGCCTGGCGGGGGGGAGGAGAGACCCAGTACTTC.

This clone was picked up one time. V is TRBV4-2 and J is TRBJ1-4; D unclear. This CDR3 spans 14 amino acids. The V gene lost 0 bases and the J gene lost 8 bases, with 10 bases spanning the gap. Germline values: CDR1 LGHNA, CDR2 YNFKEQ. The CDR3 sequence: CASSQEYRDEKLFF. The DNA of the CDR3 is TGTGCCAGCAGCCAAGAGTATCGCGACGAAAAACTGTTTTTT.

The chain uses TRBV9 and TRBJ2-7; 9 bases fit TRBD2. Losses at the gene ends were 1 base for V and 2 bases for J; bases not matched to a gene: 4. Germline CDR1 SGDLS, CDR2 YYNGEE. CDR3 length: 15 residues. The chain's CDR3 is CASSVMASGTYEQYF. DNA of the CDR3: TGTGCCAGCAGCGTAATGGCTAGCGGGACCTACGAGCAGTACTTC.

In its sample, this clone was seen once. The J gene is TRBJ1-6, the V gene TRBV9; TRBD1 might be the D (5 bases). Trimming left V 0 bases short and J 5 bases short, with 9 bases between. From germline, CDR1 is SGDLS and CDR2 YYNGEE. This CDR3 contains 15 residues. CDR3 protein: CASSVGGTNNSPLHF. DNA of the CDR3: TGTGCCAGCAGCGTAGGTGGGACCAATAATTCACCCCTCCACTTT. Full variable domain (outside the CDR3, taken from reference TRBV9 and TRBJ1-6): DSGVTQTPKHLITATGQRVTLRCSPRSGDLSVYWYQQSLDQGLQFLIQYYNGEERAKGNILERFSAQQFPDLHSELNLSSLELGDSALYFCASSVGGTNNSPLHFGNGTRLTVT.

CDR3 residues: CASSLAAAAGANVLTF. CDR3 nucleotides: TGCGCCAGCAGCCTAGCCGCCGCCGCTGGGGCCAACGTCCTGACTTTC. V gene TRBV5-1 combines with J gene TRBJ2-6, with TRBD2 as a possible D gene (5 bases). V was clipped by 4 bases and J by 2 bases, with 13 bases between them. This CDR3 is 16 amino acids long. CDR1 is SGHRS and CDR2 is YFSETQ in the germline V gene.

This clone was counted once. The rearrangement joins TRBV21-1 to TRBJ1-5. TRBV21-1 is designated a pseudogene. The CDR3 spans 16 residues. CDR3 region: CASSKNSRGCNQPQHF. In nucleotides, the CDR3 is TGTGCCAGCAGCAAAAACAGCCGAGGGTGCAATCAGCCCCAGCATTTT.

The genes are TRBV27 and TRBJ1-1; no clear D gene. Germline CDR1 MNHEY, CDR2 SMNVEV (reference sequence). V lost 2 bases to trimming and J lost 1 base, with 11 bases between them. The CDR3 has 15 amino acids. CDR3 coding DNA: TGTGCCAGCAGTTTAGGTGTGAATTCGAACACTGAAGCTTTCTTT. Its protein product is CASSLGVNSNTEAFF.

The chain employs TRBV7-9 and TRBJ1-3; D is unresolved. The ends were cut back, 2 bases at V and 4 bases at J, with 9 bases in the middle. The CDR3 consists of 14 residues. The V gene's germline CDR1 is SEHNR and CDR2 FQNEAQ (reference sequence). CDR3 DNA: TGTGCCAGCAGCTTACCCGGGGTCGGAAACACCATATATTTT. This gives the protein CASSLPGVGNTIYF.

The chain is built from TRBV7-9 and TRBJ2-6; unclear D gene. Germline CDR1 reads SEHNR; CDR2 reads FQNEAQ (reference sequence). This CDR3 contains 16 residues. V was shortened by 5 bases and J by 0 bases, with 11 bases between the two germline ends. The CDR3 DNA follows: TGTGCCAGCAGCCCTACAGCGAACTCTGGGGCCAACGTCCTGACTTTC. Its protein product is CASSPTANSGANVLTF.

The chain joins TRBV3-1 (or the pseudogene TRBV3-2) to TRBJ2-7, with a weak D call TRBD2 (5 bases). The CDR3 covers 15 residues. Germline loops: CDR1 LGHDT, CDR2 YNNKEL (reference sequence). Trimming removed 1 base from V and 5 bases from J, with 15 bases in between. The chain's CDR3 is CASSQVDRDRNEQYF. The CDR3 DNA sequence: TGTGCCAGCAGCCAAGTTGACCGGGATAGGAACGAGCAGTACTTC.

The CDR3 nucleotides read TGTGCCAGCAGTTTAATTCATGAGCAGTTCTTC. It translates to CASSLIHEQFF. The chain links TRBV12-3 or TRBV12-4 to TRBJ2-1; D gene unclear. This CDR3 spans 11 amino acids. Trimming took off 2 bases at V and 8 bases at J, with 4 bases between the two ends.

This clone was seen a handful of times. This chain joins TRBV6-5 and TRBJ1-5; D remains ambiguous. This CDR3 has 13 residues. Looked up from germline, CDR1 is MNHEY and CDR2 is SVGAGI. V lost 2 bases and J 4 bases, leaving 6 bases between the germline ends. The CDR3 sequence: CASSYNGNQPQHF. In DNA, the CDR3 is TGTGCCAGCAGTTACAACGGGAATCAGCCCCAGCATTTT.

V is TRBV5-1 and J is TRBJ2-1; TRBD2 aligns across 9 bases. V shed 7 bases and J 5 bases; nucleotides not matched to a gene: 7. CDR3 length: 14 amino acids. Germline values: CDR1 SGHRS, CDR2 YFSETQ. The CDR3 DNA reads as TGCGCCAGCTTAGCGGGAGATTTCCACAATGAGCAGTTCTTC. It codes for CASLAGDFHNEQFF.

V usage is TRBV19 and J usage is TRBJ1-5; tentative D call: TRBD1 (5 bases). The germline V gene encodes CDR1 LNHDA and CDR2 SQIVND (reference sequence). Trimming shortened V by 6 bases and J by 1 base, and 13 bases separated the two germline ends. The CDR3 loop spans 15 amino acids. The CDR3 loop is CASSKKGISNQPQHF. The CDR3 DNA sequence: TGTGCCAGTAGCAAAAAGGGGATAAGCAATCAGCCCCAGCATTTT.

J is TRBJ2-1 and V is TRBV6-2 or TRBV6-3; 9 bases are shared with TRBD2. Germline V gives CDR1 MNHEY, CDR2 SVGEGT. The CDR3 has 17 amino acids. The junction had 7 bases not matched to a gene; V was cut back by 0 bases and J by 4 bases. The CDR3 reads CASSYSPPSGIYNEQFF. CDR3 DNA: TGTGCCAGCAGTTACTCGCCCCCTAGCGGGATATACAATGAGCAGTTCTTC.

CDR3 DNA: TGTGCCAGCAGCCGTTGGGGGGGCACCACTGAAGCTTTCTTT. Protein: CASSRWGGTTEAFF. The V call is TRBV7-3, the J call TRBJ1-1; D possibly corresponds to TRBD1 (6 bases). Trimming removed 5 bases from V and 4 bases from J, with 14 bases in between. CDR1 and CDR2 (germline): SGHTA, FQGTGA. This CDR3 comprises 14 residues.